This TCR beta chain was observed in a study of shared clonotypes between healthy human individuals. Assay execution proceeded at the deep level. Per the study methods: Junction-only sequences produced by ImmunoSEQ had no quality scores, so filtering differed. The assay was immunoSEQ multiplex PCR, and TCRdb's table has in-frame clones only and misses some. V and J calls and clone size are those listed in that table; D and trimming were worked out from the DNA. This repertoire shows 2,100,000 or so clones, under 97% found once; its top ten account for approximately 0.13%. Per germline, CDR1 GTSNPN and CDR2 SVGIG (reference sequence). The CDR3 consists of 14 residues. The germline V and J ends were trimmed by 1 base and 0 bases, with 8 bases remaining between them. Study observations and caveats: Large depth notwithstanding, sorted-subset sequencing proved incomplete by rarefaction. It was observed that roughly 4.8% of naive CD4 clonotypes were shared across a handful of donors.

For this clone: Its antigen is unknown.

The chain is built from TRBV30 and TRBJ2-3; TRBD2 might be the D (6 bases). The clonotype was recovered from a man between 18 and 35 years old in good health. The sequenced sample consisted of naive CD4+ T cells sorted from blood. Subset: CD45RA+ positively selected. In DNA, the CDR3 is TGTGCCTGGAGTGGGGGGGAAAGCACAGATACGCAGTATTTT. Protein product: CAWSGGESTDTQYF. Variable domain in full (rest from reference TRBV30 and TRBJ2-3): SQTIHQWPATLVQPVGSPLSLECTVEGTSNPNLYWYRQAAGRGLQLLFYSVGIGQISSEVPQNLSASRPQDRQFILSSKKLLLSDSGFYLCAWSGGESTDTQYFGPGTRLTVL.